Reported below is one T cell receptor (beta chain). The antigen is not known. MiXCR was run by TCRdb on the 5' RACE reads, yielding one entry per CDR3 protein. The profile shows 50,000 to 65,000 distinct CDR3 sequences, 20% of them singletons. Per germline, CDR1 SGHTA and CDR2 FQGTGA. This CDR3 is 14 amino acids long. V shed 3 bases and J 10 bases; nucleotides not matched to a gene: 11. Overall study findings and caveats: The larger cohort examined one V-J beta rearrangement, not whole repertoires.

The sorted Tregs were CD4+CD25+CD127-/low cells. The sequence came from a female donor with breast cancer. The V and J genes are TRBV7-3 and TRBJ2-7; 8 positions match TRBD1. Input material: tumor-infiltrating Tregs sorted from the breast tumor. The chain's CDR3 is CASSFRGREGDQYF. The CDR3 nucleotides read TGTGCCAGCAGCTTCAGGGGGCGAGAAGGGGACCAGTACTTC.